These T cell receptor beta chains were read from a single sample in a study of T-cell memory formation after mild COVID-19. One entry per CDR3 protein results from TCRdb running MiXCR on the 5' RACE reads. Of roughly 320,000 distinct CDR3 sequences detected, 28% appear once; the ten largest clones hold about 14%. Sequenced sample: PBMCs or a T cell subset sorted from them (not recorded which). The receptor source for this set is an adult woman who had mild COVID-19 (a few samples of this study predate the infection). Cell type and time point are not known. Each CDR3 is given with its conserved first and last residue. The order of the fields is D gene, J gene, V gene, clone size, CDR3 DNA, CDR3 protein. The D gene is left open where the match is weak. Only part of the rows carry a size: once, few, many, or a class if the clone is expanded.

-,TRBJ2-7,TRBV12-3/TRBV12-4,-,TGTGCCAGCAGTTCCCGCCCGGCCGGGCAGTACTTC,CASSSRPAGQYF
-,TRBJ2-3,TRBV20-1,-,TGCAGTGCTAGACAGCTCGCAGATACGCAGTATTTT,CSARQLADTQYF
-,TRBJ2-6,TRBV7-3,few,TGTGCCAGCAGCTTAGGCATGGGCGGCTCGTACTCTGGGGCCAACGTCCTGACTTTC,CASSLGMGGSYSGANVLTF
-,TRBJ1-1,TRBV9,-,TGTGCCAGCAGCGTAGGACCCCAGGCGGCAGAGAACACTGAAGCTTTCTTT,CASSVGPQAAENTEAFF
-,TRBJ2-5,TRBV12-3/TRBV12-4,few,TGTGCCAGCAGCCTCCTAGCCAGGGGACCACGGGAGACCCAGTACTTC,CASSLLARGPRETQYF
-,TRBJ2-3,TRBV7-8,-,TGTGCCAGCAGCAGCAACAGGGTTGCGTGGACAGATACGCAGTATTTT,CASSSNRVAWTDTQYF
TRBD2,TRBJ2-1,TRBV2,-,TGTGCCAGCAGTGAGGCTAGCGGGAGTAAGGTGCCGTTCTTC,CASSEASGSKVPFF
-,TRBJ2-7,TRBV6-6,many,TGTGCCAGCAGGGGGGCAAGCGGGACATCTGCCGAGCAGTACTTC,CASRGASGTSAEQYF
TRBD2,TRBJ2-1,TRBV27,-,TGTGCCAGCAGTTCCACCGGACTAGCGGGGGCCTACAATGAGCAGTTCTTC,CASSSTGLAGAYNEQFF
TRBD1,TRBJ1-1,TRBV6-5,-,TGTGCCAGCAGGAGGGACAGGGGGCGGAGTACTGAAGCTTTCTTT,CASRRDRGRSTEAFF
-,TRBJ2-3,TRBV19,few,TGTGCCAGTACTGTCGGAGTATTAGAGGCAGATACGCAGTATTTT,CASTVGVLEADTQYF
-,TRBJ2-3,TRBV18,-,TGTGCCAGCAGCCCGACACTGAGCACAGATACGCAGTATTTT,CASSPTLSTDTQYF
-,TRBJ2-1,TRBV20-1,few,TGCAGTGCTAGAAGGGGGCAAGCTAGCGGGCACCTGTACAATGAGCAGTTCTTC,CSARRGQASGHLYNEQFF
-,TRBJ2-2,TRBV7-6,-,TGTGCCAGCAGCTTAGACGTGGCCGGGGAGCTGTTTTTT,CASSLDVAGELFF
-,TRBJ1-6,TRBV6-1,-,TGTGCCAGCAGTGAAGGTCCAGGAAATTCACCCCTCCACTTT,CASSEGPGNSPLHF
TRBD2,TRBJ2-1,TRBV6-6,-,TGTGCCAGCAGCACCGGGACTAGCGGGATTAATGAGCAGTTCTTC,CASSTGTSGINEQFF
-,TRBJ1-6,TRBV6-5,-,TGTGCCAGCAGTTACTCCAGGGGCCGGCTTGGAAATTCACCCCTCCACTTT,CASSYSRGRLGNSPLHF
TRBD2,TRBJ2-3,TRBV5-1,few,TGCGCCAGCAGCGCGGGACTAGCGGGGCGGGCAGATACGCAGTATTTT,CASSAGLAGRADTQYF
-,TRBJ1-1,TRBV4-1,few,TGCGCCAGCAGCCAAGCTTTACAGTACAGCACTGAAGCTTTCTTT,CASSQALQYSTEAFF
-,TRBJ1-2,TRBV9,-,TGTGCCAGCAGCGTAGACGGCAGGGGACATGGCTACACCTTC,CASSVDGRGHGYTF
TRBD2,TRBJ2-1,TRBV5-5,few,TGTGCCAGCAGCTTTCGGACTAGCGGGAGGGCCCCCTACAATGAGCAGTTCTTC,CASSFRTSGRAPYNEQFF
-,TRBJ2-2,TRBV19,-,TGTGCCAGTAGCACCCTCACGAACACCGGGGAGCTGTTTTTT,CASSTLTNTGELFF
-,TRBJ1-3,TRBV7-9,few,TGTGCCGGAGGAGTGGGGACTGGAAACACCATATATTTT,CAGGVGTGNTIYF
-,TRBJ2-3,TRBV6-2/TRBV6-3,-,TGTGCCAGCAGTTATCGCCAGGGAGGACCAGATACGCAGTATTTT,CASSYRQGGPDTQYF
-,TRBJ2-5,TRBV5-5,many,TGTGCCAGCAGCCTTGATATCCAAGAGACCCAGTACTTC,CASSLDIQETQYF
TRBD1,TRBJ2-5,TRBV7-9,-,TGTGCCAGCAGCTTAGCGGGACAGGGGAGCGAGACCCAGTACTTC,CASSLAGQGSETQYF
TRBD2,TRBJ2-3,TRBV9,few,TGTGCCAGCAGCACCCTGCCTAGCGGCCACACAGATACGCAGTATTTT,CASSTLPSGHTDTQYF
-,TRBJ2-7,TRBV19,-,TGTGCCAGTAGTCCCTCCGGGGGTTGGGACGAGCAGTACTTC,CASSPSGGWDEQYF
-,TRBJ2-1,TRBV4-2,-,TGTGCCAGCGGTCGCCGGACAGCCTCTCACAATGAGCAGTTCTTC,CASGRRTASHNEQFF
-,TRBJ2-3,TRBV11-1,-,TGTGCCAGCAGCCTGGGGGCGCTAACTAGCACAGATACGCAGTATTTT,CASSLGALTSTDTQYF
-,TRBJ2-3,TRBV10-3,few,TGTGCCATCAGTGAGTCCGGCACAGATACGCAGTATTTT,CAISESGTDTQYF
-,TRBJ2-7,TRBV14,once,TGTGCCAGCAGTCGACAGTCCTACGAGCAGTACTTC,CASSRQSYEQYF
-,TRBJ2-7,TRBV12-3/TRBV12-4,few,TGTGCCAGCAGTTTTGGACAGATGTTAAACTACGAGCAGTACTTC,CASSFGQMLNYEQYF
TRBD2,TRBJ2-7,TRBV20-1,few,TGCAGTGCTAGAGATCCGAGGACTAGCGGGGGCTACGAGCAGTACTTC,CSARDPRTSGGYEQYF
-,TRBJ2-3,TRBV30,-,TGTGCCTGGAGTGTGGGCGGGAACTCAGATACGCAGTATTTT,CAWSVGGNSDTQYF
TRBD1,TRBJ1-5,TRBV20-1,few,TGCAGTGCTATTTATACAGGGGTTGGGCAGCCCCAGCATTTT,CSAIYTGVGQPQHF
TRBD2,TRBJ2-2,TRBV7-2,-,TGTGCCAGCAGACCCAGCGGGAGTGGAGGGGAGCTGTTTTTT,CASRPSGSGGELFF
-,TRBJ2-5,TRBV7-9,-,TGTGCCAGCGTCCTCACGTTTCGGGAAGAGACCCAGTACTTC,CASVLTFREETQYF
-,TRBJ1-1,TRBV7-9,-,TGTGCCAGCAGTCTAGTCAGTATGAACACTGAAGCTTTCTTT,CASSLVSMNTEAFF
-,TRBJ2-7,TRBV7-6,few,TGTGCCAGCAGCGGGCCCTCAGGGGACGAGCAGTACTTC,CASSGPSGDEQYF
TRBD2,TRBJ2-4,TRBV28,-,TGTGCCAGCAGTCCCCCACTAGCGGGACCTGTGAACATTCAGTACTTC,CASSPPLAGPVNIQYF
TRBD1,TRBJ2-3,TRBV7-2,-,TGTGCCAGCAGCTCAGGGACAGGGGGCCCAGATACGCAGTATTTT,CASSSGTGGPDTQYF
-,TRBJ2-1,TRBV12-3/TRBV12-4,-,TGTGCCAGCAGTGAAGGAATCGCGTGGCGCAATGAGCAGTTCTTC,CASSEGIAWRNEQFF
-,TRBJ2-5,TRBV7-2,-,TGTGCCAGCAGCAAACCGGGACTTCAAGAGACCCAGTACTTC,CASSKPGLQETQYF
TRBD2,TRBJ2-5,TRBV29-1,many,TGCAGCGTATCGGGGAGGGGTCCCCAAGAGACCCAGTACTTC,CSVSGRGPQETQYF
-,TRBJ1-1,TRBV6-5,-,TGTGCCAGCAGTCGCGCCCGACATGGGCAGGGAGCTTTCTTT,CASSRARHGQGAFF
TRBD1,TRBJ2-7,TRBV7-9,-,TGTGCCAGCAGCTTAGTGGACAGGGGGCAGTACTTC,CASSLVDRGQYF
TRBD2,TRBJ2-1,TRBV2,few,TGTGCCAGCAGTGGAGGGGAGGGACTAGCGCCGAATGAGCAGTTCTTC,CASSGGEGLAPNEQFF
TRBD2,TRBJ2-3,TRBV9,-,TGTGCCAGCAGCACGAGGACTAGCGGGAGTGGGGATTCTAGCACAGATACGCAGTATTTT,CASSTRTSGSGDSSTDTQYF
-,TRBJ1-6,TRBV7-9,-,TGTGCCAGCAGGCCGGACAGCGCGAATTCACCCCTCCACTTT,CASRPDSANSPLHF
TRBD1,TRBJ1-2,TRBV18,-,TGTGCCAGCTCCCAGGGACAGGACTATGGCTACACCTTC,CASSQGQDYGYTF
-,TRBJ2-3,TRBV9,few,TGTGCCAGCAGCGTAGATGGAACCACAGATACGCAGTATTTT,CASSVDGTTDTQYF